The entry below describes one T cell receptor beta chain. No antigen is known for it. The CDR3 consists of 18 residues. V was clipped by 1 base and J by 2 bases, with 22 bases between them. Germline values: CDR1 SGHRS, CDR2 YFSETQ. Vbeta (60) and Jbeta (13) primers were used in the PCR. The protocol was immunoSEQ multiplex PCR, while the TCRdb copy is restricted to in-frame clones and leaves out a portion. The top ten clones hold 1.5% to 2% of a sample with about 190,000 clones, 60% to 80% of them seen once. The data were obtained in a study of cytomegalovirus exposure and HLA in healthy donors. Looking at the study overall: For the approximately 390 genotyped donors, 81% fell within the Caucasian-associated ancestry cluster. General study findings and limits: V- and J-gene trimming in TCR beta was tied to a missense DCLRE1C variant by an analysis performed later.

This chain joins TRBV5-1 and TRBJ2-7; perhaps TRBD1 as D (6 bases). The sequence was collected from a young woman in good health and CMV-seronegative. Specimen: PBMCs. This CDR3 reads CASSLSPKTGTRTYEQYF. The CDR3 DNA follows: TGCGCCAGCAGCTTGTCCCCTAAGACCGGGACAAGAACCTACGAGCAGTACTTC.